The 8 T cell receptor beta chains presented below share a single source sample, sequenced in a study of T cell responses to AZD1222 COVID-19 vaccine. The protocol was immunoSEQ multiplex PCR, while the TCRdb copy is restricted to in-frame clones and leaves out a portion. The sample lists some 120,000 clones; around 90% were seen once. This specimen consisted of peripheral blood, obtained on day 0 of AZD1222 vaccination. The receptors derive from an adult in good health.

The chain's CDR3 is CASRKASGPTAQYF. DNA of the CDR3: TGTGCCAGCAGGAAAGCTAGCGGCCCCACCGCGCAGTACTTC. The gene calls are TRBV6-6 and TRBJ2-7, with 7 bases that match TRBD2. Germline V gene data show CDR1 as MNHNY and CDR2 as SVGAGI (reference sequence). The CDR3 covers 14 residues. V lost 6 bases to trimming and J lost 9 bases; unmatched junction nucleotides: 14.

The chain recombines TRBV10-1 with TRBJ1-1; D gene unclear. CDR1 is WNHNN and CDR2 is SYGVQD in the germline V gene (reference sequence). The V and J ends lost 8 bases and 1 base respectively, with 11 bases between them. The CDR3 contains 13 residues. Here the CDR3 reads CASWGGGNTEAFF. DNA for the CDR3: TGCGCCAGCTGGGGAGGCGGGAACACTGAAGCTTTCTTT.

CDR3 in DNA: TGTGCCATCAGTGAGCCGGTCCGGGACAGGGGGCAACGTGGCTACACCTTC. This gives the protein CAISEPVRDRGQRGYTF. V is TRBV10-3 and J is TRBJ1-2, with 12 bases fitting TRBD1. The junction had 11 bases not matched to a gene; V was cut back by 2 bases and J by 7 bases. This CDR3 contains 17 residues. Germline CDR1 is ENHRY and CDR2 is SYGVKD.

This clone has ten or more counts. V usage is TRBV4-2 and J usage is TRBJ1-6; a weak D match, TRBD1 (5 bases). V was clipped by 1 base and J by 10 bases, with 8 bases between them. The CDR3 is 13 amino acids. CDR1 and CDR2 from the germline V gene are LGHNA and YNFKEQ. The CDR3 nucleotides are TGTGCCAGCAGCCAAGGGAGGGGCTCACCCCTCCACTTT. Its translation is CASSQGRGSPLHF.

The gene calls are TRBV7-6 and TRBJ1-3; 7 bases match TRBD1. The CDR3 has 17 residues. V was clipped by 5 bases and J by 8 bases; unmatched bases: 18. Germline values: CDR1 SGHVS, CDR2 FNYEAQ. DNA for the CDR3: TGTGCCAGCAGCCCCCAGCTTCGGACAGGAGGGAAGGACACCATATATTTT. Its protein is CASSPQLRTGGKDTIYF.

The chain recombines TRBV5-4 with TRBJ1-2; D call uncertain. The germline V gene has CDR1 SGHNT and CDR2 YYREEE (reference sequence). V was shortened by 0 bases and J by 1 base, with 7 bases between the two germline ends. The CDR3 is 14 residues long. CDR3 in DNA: TGTGCCAGCAGCTTGGAGTCTCTTAACTATGGCTACACCTTC. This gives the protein CASSLESLNYGYTF.

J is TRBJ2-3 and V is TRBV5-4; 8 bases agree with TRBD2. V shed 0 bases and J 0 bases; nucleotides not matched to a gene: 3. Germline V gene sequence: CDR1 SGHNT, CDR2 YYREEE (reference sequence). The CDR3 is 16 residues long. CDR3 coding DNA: TGTGCCAGCAGCTTGGCCGGGAGGGGGAGCACAGATACGCAGTATTTT. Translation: CASSLAGRGSTDTQYF. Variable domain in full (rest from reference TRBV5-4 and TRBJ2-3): ETGVTQSPTHLIKTRGQQVTLRCSSQSGHNTVSWYQQALGQGPQFIFQYYREEENGRGNFPPRFSGLQFPNYSSELNVNALELDDSALYLCASSLAGRGSTDTQYFGPGTRLTVL.

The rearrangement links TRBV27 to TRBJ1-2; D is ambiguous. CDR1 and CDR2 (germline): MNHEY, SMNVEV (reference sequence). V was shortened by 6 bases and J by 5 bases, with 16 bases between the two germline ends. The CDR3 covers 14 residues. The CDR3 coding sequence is TGTGCCAGCAGCCCCCCGGGAGGTTGGTATGGCTACACCTTC. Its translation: CASSPPGGWYGYTF.